The following is a T cell receptor beta chain sequence with its context. Its target is unknown. These data belong to a study of cytomegalovirus exposure and HLA in healthy donors. Findings and caveats of the study: In vitro testing confirmed three CMV-associated chains as specific for CMV antigens. The study found most TCR sequences rare, yet found some public TCRs in many donors.

TCRdb's table, derived via immunoSEQ multiplex PCR, lists solely in-frame clones and lacks some. The sample holds over 55,000 clones, around 96% seen once. Unmatched junction bases numbered 12, after V lost 5 bases and J lost 6 bases. Per the germline V gene, CDR1 is SGHAT and CDR2 is FQNNGV. This CDR3 is 16 amino acids long. The V and J genes are TRBV11-2 and TRBJ2-1; TRBD2 agrees at 8 bases. Sequenced material: PBMCs. This TCR derives from a young man in good health and CMV-seronegative. CDR3 DNA: TGTGCCAGCAGCCCCCTTTTGGCGGGAGGCTTCAATGAGCAGTTCTTC. The encoded protein is CASSPLLAGGFNEQFF.